This T cell receptor beta chain appears in the sequencing data of a study of blood T cells in healthy people across ages. This clonotype was detected many times. The amount of total RNA extracted per sample was at least 5.5 micrograms. This CDR3 is built from 16 residues. The germline gives CDR1 SGHTA, CDR2 FQGNSA. V was pared by 5 bases and J by 8 bases, with 22 bases between. A second 7 to 11 cycle PCR used barcoded and J-beta primers. TCRdb independently ran MiXCR on the 5' RACE reads; one entry per CDR3 protein. The repertoire holds some 670,000 distinct CDR3 sequences, around 50% seen once, with roughly 14% in the top ten.

Sequencing was performed on blood. The origin of this receptor is a woman of 80 years or more in good health. This chain connects TRBV7-2 to TRBJ2-1; TRBD2 might be the D (6 bases). The CDR3 here is CASSPSIAALGDEQFF. The CDR3 nucleotides read TGTGCCAGCAGCCCTTCCATAGCGGCCCTTGGGGATGAGCAGTTCTTC.